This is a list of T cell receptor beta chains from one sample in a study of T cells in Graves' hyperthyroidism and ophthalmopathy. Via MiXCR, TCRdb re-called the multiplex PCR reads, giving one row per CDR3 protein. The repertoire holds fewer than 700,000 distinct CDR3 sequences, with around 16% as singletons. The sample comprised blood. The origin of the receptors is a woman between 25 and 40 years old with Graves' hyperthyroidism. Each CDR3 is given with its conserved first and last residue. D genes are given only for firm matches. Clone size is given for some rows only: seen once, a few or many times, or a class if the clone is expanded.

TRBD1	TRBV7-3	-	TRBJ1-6	CASSFDRESPLHF	TGTGCCAGCAGCTTTGACAGGGAATCACCCCTCCACTTT
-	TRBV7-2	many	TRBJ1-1	CASSLADGPNTEAFF	TGTGCCAGCAGCTTAGCGGACGGCCCCAACACTGAAGCTTTCTTT
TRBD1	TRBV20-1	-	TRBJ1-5	CSASDRGPRQPQHF	TGCAGTGCTTCTGACAGGGGGCCAAGACAGCCCCAGCATTTT
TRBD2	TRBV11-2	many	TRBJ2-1	CASSGEGSYNEQFF	TGTGCCAGCTCGGGGGAGGGGTCCTACAATGAGCAGTTCTTC
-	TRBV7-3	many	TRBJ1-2	CASSSQDRFYGYTF	TGTGCCAGCAGCTCCCAAGACAGGTTCTATGGCTACACCTTC
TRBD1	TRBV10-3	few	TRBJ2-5	CAIRTDRGEETQYF	TGTGCCATCAGGACGGACAGGGGTGAGGAGACCCAGTACTTC
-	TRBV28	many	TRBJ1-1	CASSLMRGLNTEAFF	TGTGCCAGCAGTTTAATGAGGGGACTTAACACTGAAGCTTTCTTT
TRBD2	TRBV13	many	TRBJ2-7	CASSSPTSGFYEQYF	TGTGCCAGCAGCTCCCCGACTAGCGGATTTTACGAGCAGTACTTC
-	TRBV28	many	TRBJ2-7	CASSGGIRDRLYEQYF	TGTGCCAGCAGTGGGGGGATCCGGGACAGACTCTACGAGCAGTACTTC
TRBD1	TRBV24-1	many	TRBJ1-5	CATSDSRGFRNQPQHF	TGTGCCACCAGTGATTCCAGGGGGTTCCGCAATCAGCCCCAGCATTTT
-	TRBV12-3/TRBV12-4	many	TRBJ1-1	CACTGTTDTEAFF	TGTGCCTGCACCGGGACAACAGACACTGAAGCTTTCTTT
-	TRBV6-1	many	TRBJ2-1	CASSLLPQSSYNEQFF	TGTGCCAGCAGTCTACTTCCACAGAGCTCCTACAATGAGCAGTTCTTC
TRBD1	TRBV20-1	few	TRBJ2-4	CSAARQGLAKNIQYF	TGCAGTGCGGCTAGACAGGGTTTAGCCAAAAACATTCAGTACTTC
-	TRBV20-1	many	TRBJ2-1	CSAGGIHYNEQFF	TGCAGTGCTGGAGGGATCCACTACAATGAGCAGTTCTTC
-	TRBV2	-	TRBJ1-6	CASGQGNSPLHF	TGTGCCAGCGGTCAGGGTAATTCACCCCTCCACTTT
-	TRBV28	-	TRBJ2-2	CASSAGTHTGELFF	TGTGCCAGCAGTGCGGGGACTCACACCGGGGAGCTGTTTTTT
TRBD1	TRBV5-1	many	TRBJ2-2	CASSSGTGYTGELFF	TGCGCCAGCAGCTCCGGGACAGGGTACACCGGGGAGCTGTTTTTT
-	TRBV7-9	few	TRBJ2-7	CASSLVAGEVEQYF	TGTGCCAGCAGCTTAGTGGCAGGGGAGGTCGAGCAGTACTTC
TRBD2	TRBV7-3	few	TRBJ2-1	CASSLHRTSGSSYNEQFF	TGTGCCAGCAGCTTACACCGGACTAGCGGGAGCTCCTACAATGAGCAGTTCTTC
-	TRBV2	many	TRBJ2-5	CASNWVGETQYF	TGTGCCAGCAACTGGGTCGGGGAGACCCAGTACTTC
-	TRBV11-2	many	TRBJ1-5	CASSRGGTASNQPQHF	TGTGCCAGCAGCCGTGGCGGGACGGCGAGCAATCAGCCCCAGCATTTT
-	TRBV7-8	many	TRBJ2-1	CASSLGRWGLYNEQFF	TGTGCCAGCAGCTTAGGACGCTGGGGGCTGTACAATGAGCAGTTCTTC
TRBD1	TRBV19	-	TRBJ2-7	CASRKGGTGAYEQYF	TGTGCCAGTAGAAAAGGAGGGACAGGGGCCTACGAGCAGTACTTC
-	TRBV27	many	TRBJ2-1	CADRKYNEQFF	TGTGCCGACAGAAAATACAATGAGCAGTTCTTC
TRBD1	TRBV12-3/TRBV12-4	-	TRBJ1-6	CASSFLVGTGYNSPLHF	TGTGCCAGCAGTTTTTTAGTAGGGACAGGCTATAATTCACCCCTCCACTTT
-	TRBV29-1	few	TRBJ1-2	CSVEDRENYGYTF	TGCAGCGTCGAGGATCGAGAAAACTATGGCTACACCTTC
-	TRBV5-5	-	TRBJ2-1	CASSLEGWGHYNEQFF	TGTGCCAGCAGCTTGGAAGGGTGGGGACACTACAATGAGCAGTTCTTC
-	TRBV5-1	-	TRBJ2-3	CASSTGSDTQYF	TGCGCCAGCAGCACGGGGTCAGATACGCAGTATTTT
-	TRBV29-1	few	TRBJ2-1	CSVVLQGWEQFF	TGCAGCGTTGTACTCCAGGGATGGGAGCAGTTCTTC
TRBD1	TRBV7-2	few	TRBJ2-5	CASSLRQGVGETQYF	TGTGCCAGCAGCTTAAGACAGGGAGTAGGGGAGACCCAGTACTTC
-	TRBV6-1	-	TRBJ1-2	CASSETFLRRRANYGYTF	TGTGCCAGCAGTGAAACTTTTCTCAGGCGGAGAGCTAACTATGGCTACACCTTC
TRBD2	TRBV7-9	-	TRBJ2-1	CASSFVAYGTSGRLMSRDEQFF	TGTGCCAGCAGCTTCGTCGCTTACGGGACTAGCGGGAGATTAATGAGTCGCGATGAGCAGTTCTTC
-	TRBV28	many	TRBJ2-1	CASRRSSYNEQFF	TGTGCCAGCCGGCGAAGCTCCTACAATGAGCAGTTCTTC
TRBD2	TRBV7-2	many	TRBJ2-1	CASSSWTSGSVYEQFF	TGTGCCAGCAGCTCTTGGACTAGCGGGAGTGTATATGAGCAGTTCTTC
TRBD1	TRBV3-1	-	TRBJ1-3	CASSPWTGGDGNTIYF	TGTGCCAGCAGCCCTTGGACAGGGGGCGACGGAAACACCATATATTTT
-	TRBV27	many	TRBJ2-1	CASSLLRLPKSFLRTNGYNEQFF	TGTGCCAGCAGTTTATTACGCCTGCCTAAATCCTTCCTTCGGACCAACGGTTACAATGAGCAGTTCTTC
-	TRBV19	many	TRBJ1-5	CASRRGEGGNQPQHF	TGTGCCAGTAGAAGGGGGGAAGGTGGCAATCAGCCCCAGCATTTT
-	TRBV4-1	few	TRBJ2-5	CASRSFSGGVKETQYF	TGCGCCAGCCGATCCTTTTCAGGGGGGGTGAAAGAGACCCAGTACTTC
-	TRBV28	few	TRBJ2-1	CASSGRQNNEQFF	TGTGCCAGCAGTGGGAGGCAGAACAATGAGCAGTTCTTC
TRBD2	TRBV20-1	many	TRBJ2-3	CSARTSGINTQYF	TGCAGTGCTAGGACTAGCGGGATAAATACGCAGTATTTT
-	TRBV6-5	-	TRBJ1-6	CASSYDGGRGLLNSPLHF	TGTGCCAGCAGTTACGATGGGGGCCGGGGGCTCCTTAATTCACCCCTCCACTTT
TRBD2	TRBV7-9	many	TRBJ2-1	CASSWTSGPNNEQFF	TGTGCCAGCAGCTGGACTAGCGGACCAAACAATGAGCAGTTCTTC
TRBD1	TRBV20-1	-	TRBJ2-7	CSARAPGTGVYEQYF	TGCAGTGCTAGAGCTCCCGGGACAGGGGTTTACGAGCAGTACTTC